These T cell receptor beta chains were read from a single sample in a study of human thymus T cells. Assay: immunoSEQ multiplex PCR; the TCRdb copy retains only in-frame clones and omits some. Found here are about 78,000 clones, roughly 97% of them singletons; the top ten hold 0.031%. Input material: thymus tissue. The receptors originated from a boy under two years old with a congenital heart defect but otherwise immunologically healthy. CDR3s include the opening cysteine and the closing phenylalanine or tryptophan. The D gene is left open where the match is weak. Size is stated for part of the rows, as once, few or many counts, or as a class when the clone is expanded.

V	size	J	D	DNA	CDR3
TRBV19	.	TRBJ1-6	.	TGTGCCACCCCGCGGGTGATATGGGCAGGGTTGGGGTATTCCTATAATTCACCCCTCCACTTT	CATPRVIWAGLGYSYNSPLHF
TRBV28	.	TRBJ2-1	TRBD2	TGTGCCAGCGAGGGGACTAGCTCTAACAATGAGCAGTTCTTC	CASEGTSSNNEQFF
TRBV5-1	.	TRBJ2-7	TRBD1	TGCGCCAGCAGCTTAGACCCGGGACAGGGGAACGAGCAGTACTTC	CASSLDPGQGNEQYF
TRBV6-5	.	TRBJ1-4	TRBD1	TGTGCCAGCAGTTACCGGGACAGAACTAATGAAAAACTGTTTTTT	CASSYRDRTNEKLFF
TRBV11-2	.	TRBJ2-1	.	TGTGCCAGCAGCTTCATTAGTAATGAGCAGTTCTTC	CASSFISNEQFF
TRBV15	.	TRBJ2-3	TRBD2	TGTGCCACCAGCAGAGCGGGGGGACTAGCGGGAATCACAGATACGCAGTATTTT	CATSRAGGLAGITDTQYF
TRBV5-1	.	TRBJ2-2	TRBD1	TGCGCCAGCAGCTCTGACTTCCTTGACAGGGGCCCTGGATCCGGGGAGCTGTTTTTT	CASSSDFLDRGPGSGELFF
TRBV18	.	TRBJ2-3	.	TGTGCCAGCTCACCACCAGGATATTACAGCTCAAGCGGCGCGAGCACAGATACGCAGTATTTT	CASSPPGYYSSSGASTDTQYF
TRBV28	.	TRBJ1-1	.	TGTGCCAGCAGTTCTAAACGTCTGCGGATCTCTTGGCCGAACACTGAAGCTTTCTTT	CASSSKRLRISWPNTEAFF
TRBV4-2	.	TRBJ2-1	.	TGTGCCAGCAGCCAAACTGGTCCGGGGGGCGGTATCTACAATGAGCAGTTCTTC	CASSQTGPGGGIYNEQFF
TRBV4-2	.	TRBJ2-1	TRBD2	TGTGCCAGCAGCCAAGCAGTGAGACTAGCGGGGGGGTGGGTGAGTAATGAGCAGTTCTTC	CASSQAVRLAGGWVSNEQFF
TRBV2	.	TRBJ1-1	.	TGTGCCAGCGAGCAGGATGCCACTGAAGCTTTCTTT	CASEQDATEAFF
TRBV9	.	TRBJ2-1	.	TGTGCCAGCAGCGTAGTCGGCCACGGCGGCTCCTACAATGAGCAGTTCTTC	CASSVVGHGGSYNEQFF
TRBV15	.	TRBJ2-7	TRBD2	TGTGCCACCAGCAGGGGGGGGGTCAGCTCCTACGAGCAGTACTTC	CATSRGGVSSYEQYF
TRBV19	.	TRBJ1-4	.	TGTGCCAGTAGTAAAGACCCTCCGCGGGAAAAACTGTTTTTT	CASSKDPPREKLFF
TRBV12-2	once	TRBJ2-7	.	TGTGCAAGTCGCTTAAGGGCACGGGGGGCGCGTACCTACGAGCAGTACTTC	CASRLRARGARTYEQYF
TRBV2	.	TRBJ1-1	TRBD1	TGTGCCAGCAGTGTTGGGACAGGGAACACTGAAGCTTTCTTT	CASSVGTGNTEAFF
TRBV29-1	.	TRBJ2-7	.	TGCAGCGTTGAAGATCGTTCTCAGGGTGCCTACGAGCAGTACTTC	CSVEDRSQGAYEQYF
TRBV10-2	.	TRBJ2-4	TRBD2	TGCGCCAGCAGGGGGACTAGCGGGAGGGCCTGGTCCAAAAACATTCAGTACTTC	CASRGTSGRAWSKNIQYF
TRBV4-3	.	TRBJ2-3	TRBD2	TGCGCCAGCACTCCCCGTTCCAGCGGGGGTCATGATACGCAGTATTTT	CASTPRSSGGHDTQYF
TRBV6-1	.	TRBJ1-5	.	TGTGCCAGCAAGTTCAGGTTCAATCAGCCCCAGCATTTT	CASKFRFNQPQHF
TRBV18	.	TRBJ2-7	TRBD2	TGTGCCAGCAGAACGACTAGCGGTCTCTCCTACGAGCAGTACTTC	CASRTTSGLSYEQYF
TRBV6-1	once	TRBJ1-6	TRBD1	TGTGCCAGCAGACAGGGGGCAGGGAATTCACCCCTCCACTTT	CASRQGAGNSPLHF
TRBV18	.	TRBJ1-5	.	TGTGCCAGCTCACGGAACCAGGACAGTAGCAATCAGCCCCAGCATTTT	CASSRNQDSSNQPQHF
TRBV27	.	TRBJ2-4	.	TGTGCCAGCAGTGAGGTCTGTTGTGGCAAAAACATTCAGTACTTC	CASSEVCCGKNIQYF
TRBV10-1	.	TRBJ2-3	TRBD2	TGCGCCAGCAGTCACTCCGGGACTAGCGGGAATTCTAGCACAGATACGCAGTATTTT	CASSHSGTSGNSSTDTQYF
TRBV19	.	TRBJ2-1	.	TGTGCCAGTAGTATCCTCTCGGGGTCCAATGAGCAGTTCTTC	CASSILSGSNEQFF
TRBV11-2	.	TRBJ2-1	.	TGTGCCAGCAGCTTAGTGAGGGTACTCTACAATGAGCAGTTCTTC	CASSLVRVLYNEQFF
TRBV5-4	once	TRBJ2-2	.	TGTGCCAGCAGCCGGACTTGGAACACCGGGGAGCTGTTTTTT	CASSRTWNTGELFF
TRBV7-2	once	TRBJ2-7	.	TGTGCCAGCAGCCCATCCCTCCCGACTAGATCCGAGCAGTACTTC	CASSPSLPTRSEQYF
TRBV2	once	TRBJ2-7	.	TGTGCCAGCAGTGGAGAAACCCCACCCCGAGACCCAATTACAGGGCAGTACTTC	CASSGETPPRDPITGQYF
TRBV2	.	TRBJ2-3	TRBD2	TGTGCCAGCAGTGAGGGACTAGCGGGGGGAAGCACAGATACGCAGTATTTT	CASSEGLAGGSTDTQYF
TRBV27	.	TRBJ2-7	TRBD2	TGTGCCAGCAGTTGGACCAATGGGGCTAGCGGGAGCCAGTCCTACGAGCAGTACTTC	CASSWTNGASGSQSYEQYF